Detailed here is one T cell receptor beta chain. Its antigen is not known. The V and J ends lost 2 bases and 7 bases respectively, with 9 bases between them. This CDR3 is built from 13 residues. The germline CDR1 and CDR2 sequences are ENHRY and SYGVKD. This sample stems from a study of T cell responses to AZD1222 COVID-19 vaccine. Study-level findings and limits: CD4 TCRs covered the whole spike, strongest at regions 160-218 and 743-854. Reportedly, nearly half the spike-specific TCRs target unmutated variant regions. Donors skewed white British and female; clonal diversity was possibly underestimated.

Sequenced by immunoSEQ multiplex PCR; TCRdb stores in-frame clones only, minus some. The table lists 130,000 or so clones, roughly 90% of them singletons. The origin of this receptor is an adult in good health. The J gene is TRBJ2-1, the V gene TRBV10-3; D is ambiguous. The specimen comprised peripheral blood, sampled on day 0 of AZD1222 vaccination. CDR3 sequence reads: CAISEPVQNEQFF. DNA for the CDR3: TGTGCCATCAGTGAGCCCGTCCAAAATGAGCAGTTCTTC.